A few counts support the clone carrying this T cell receptor (beta chain). V gave up 4 bases and J gave up 4 bases, with 7 bases separating them. The CDR3 extends over 12 amino acids. The germline gives CDR1 PRHDT, CDR2 FYEKMQ (reference sequence). Cells sorted as Tregs were CD4+, CD25+ and CD127-/low. TCRdb re-called the 5' RACE reads through MiXCR, storing one row per CDR3 protein. Of 8,000 to 10,000 distinct CDR3 sequences listed, roughly three fifths were seen once; the top ten hold approximately 6.8%. This sequence originates from a female donor with breast cancer. This rearrangement joins TRBV13 to TRBJ2-5; D is uncertain. Sequencing used Tregs sorted from a lymph node. CDR3 sequence reads: CASSSPGETQYF. The CDR3 DNA sequence: TGTGCCAGCAGCTCACCGGGAGAGACCCAGTACTTC.